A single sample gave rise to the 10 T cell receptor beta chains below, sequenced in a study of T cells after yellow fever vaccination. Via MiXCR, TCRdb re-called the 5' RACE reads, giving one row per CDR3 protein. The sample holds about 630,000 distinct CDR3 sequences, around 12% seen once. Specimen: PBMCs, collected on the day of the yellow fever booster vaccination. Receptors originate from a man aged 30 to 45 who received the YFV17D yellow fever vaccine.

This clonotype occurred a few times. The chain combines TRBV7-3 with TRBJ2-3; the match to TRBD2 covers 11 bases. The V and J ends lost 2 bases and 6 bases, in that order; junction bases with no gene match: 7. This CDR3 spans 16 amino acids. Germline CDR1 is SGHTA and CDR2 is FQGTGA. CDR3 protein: CASSLSTSGSWDTQYF. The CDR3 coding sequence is TGTGCCAGCAGCTTATCTACTAGCGGGAGTTGGGATACGCAGTATTTT.

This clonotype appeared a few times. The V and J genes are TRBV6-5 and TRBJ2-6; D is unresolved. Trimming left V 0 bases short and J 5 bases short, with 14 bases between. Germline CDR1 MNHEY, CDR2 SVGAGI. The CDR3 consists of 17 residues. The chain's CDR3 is CASSYSNTGLRANVLTF. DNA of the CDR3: TGTGCCAGCAGTTACTCGAATACCGGGCTCCGGGCCAACGTCCTGACTTTC.

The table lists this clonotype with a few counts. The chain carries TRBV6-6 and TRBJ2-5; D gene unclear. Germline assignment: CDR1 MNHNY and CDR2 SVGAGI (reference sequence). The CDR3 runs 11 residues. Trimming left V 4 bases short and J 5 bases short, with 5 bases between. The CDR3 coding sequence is TGTGCCAGCAGTTGGGATGAGACCCAGTACTTC. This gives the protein CASSWDETQYF.

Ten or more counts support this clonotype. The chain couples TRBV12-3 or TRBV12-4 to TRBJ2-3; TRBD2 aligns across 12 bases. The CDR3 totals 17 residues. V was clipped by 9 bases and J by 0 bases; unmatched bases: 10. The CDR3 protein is CASRPGTSGLSTDTQYF. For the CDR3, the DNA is TGTGCCAGTAGACCCGGGACTAGCGGGTTGAGCACAGATACGCAGTATTTT.

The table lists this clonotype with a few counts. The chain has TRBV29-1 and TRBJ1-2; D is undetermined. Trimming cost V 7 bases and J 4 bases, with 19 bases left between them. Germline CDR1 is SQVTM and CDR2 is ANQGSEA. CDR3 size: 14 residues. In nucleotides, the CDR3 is TGCAGCGGGACTCGGGTAAAAGAGGGCTATGGCTACACCTTC. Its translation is CSGTRVKEGYGYTF.

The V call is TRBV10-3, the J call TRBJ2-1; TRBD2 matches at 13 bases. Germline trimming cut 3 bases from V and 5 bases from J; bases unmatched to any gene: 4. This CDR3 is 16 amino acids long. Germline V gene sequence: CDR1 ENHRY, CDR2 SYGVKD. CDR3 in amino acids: CAISDWTSGSDNEQFF. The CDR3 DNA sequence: TGTGCCATCAGTGATTGGACTAGCGGGAGTGACAATGAGCAGTTCTTC.

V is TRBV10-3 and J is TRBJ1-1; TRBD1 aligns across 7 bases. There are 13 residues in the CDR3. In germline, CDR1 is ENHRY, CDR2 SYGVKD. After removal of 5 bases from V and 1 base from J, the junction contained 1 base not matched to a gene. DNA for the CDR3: TGTGCCATCAGTTGGACAGGGAACACTGAAGCTTTCTTT. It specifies CAISWTGNTEAFF.

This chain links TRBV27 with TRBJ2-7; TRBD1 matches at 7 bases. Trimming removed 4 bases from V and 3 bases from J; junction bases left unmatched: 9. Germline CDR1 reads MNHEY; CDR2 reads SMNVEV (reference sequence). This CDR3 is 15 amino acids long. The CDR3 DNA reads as TGTGCCAGCAGTTCGCCGGGACAGCTCCACTACGAGCAGTACTTC. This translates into CASSSPGQLHYEQYF.

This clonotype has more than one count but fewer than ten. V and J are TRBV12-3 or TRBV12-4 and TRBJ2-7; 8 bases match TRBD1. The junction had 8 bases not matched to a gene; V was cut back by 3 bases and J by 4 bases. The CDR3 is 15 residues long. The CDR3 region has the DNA TGTGCCAGCAGTTTTGGGGCAGGGGGCGGGTACGAGCAGTACTTC. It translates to CASSFGAGGGYEQYF.

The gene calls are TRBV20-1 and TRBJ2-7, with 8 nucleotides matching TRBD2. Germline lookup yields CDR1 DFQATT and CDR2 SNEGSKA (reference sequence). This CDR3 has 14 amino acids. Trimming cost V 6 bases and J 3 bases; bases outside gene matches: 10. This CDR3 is CSAPMVAGRYEQYF. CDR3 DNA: TGCAGTGCCCCTATGGTAGCGGGACGCTACGAGCAGTACTTC.